This note documents a single TCR beta chain sequence. Its specificity is unknown. These data originate in a study of T cell responses to AZD1222 COVID-19 vaccine. Looking at the study overall: Whether given at about 4 or about 12 weeks, second doses were pooled. Study-wide results and caveats: No repertoire was sampled before or during the peak T cell response, only after it. Among the donors, most were white British and more were female, and clonal diversity was possibly underestimated. Nearly half of the spike-specific TCRs reportedly recognize variant regions that carry no mutations.

Assay used: immunoSEQ multiplex PCR; TCRdb lists only in-frame clones, some missing. The sample has approximately 200,000 clones; around 88% are singletons. The germline V gene encodes CDR1 LNHDA and CDR2 SQIVND (reference sequence). Trimming pared 3 bases from V and 3 bases from J, leaving 9 bases between. The CDR3 spans 14 residues. The chain uses TRBV19 and TRBJ1-5; D not certain. The material sequenced was peripheral blood, taken on day 0 of AZD1222 vaccination. This clonotype was sampled from an adult in good health. CDR3 in amino acids: CASSIGRLNQPQHF. The CDR3 DNA reads as TGTGCCAGTAGTATTGGGCGTCTCAATCAGCCCCAGCATTTT. The full variable domain, rest sourced from reference TRBV19 and TRBJ1-5, is DGGITQSPKYLFRKEGQNVTLSCEQNLNHDAMYWYRQDPGQGLRLIYYSQIVNDFQKGDIAEGYSVSREKKESFPLTVTSAQKNPTAFYLCASSIGRLNQPQHFGDGTRLSIL.